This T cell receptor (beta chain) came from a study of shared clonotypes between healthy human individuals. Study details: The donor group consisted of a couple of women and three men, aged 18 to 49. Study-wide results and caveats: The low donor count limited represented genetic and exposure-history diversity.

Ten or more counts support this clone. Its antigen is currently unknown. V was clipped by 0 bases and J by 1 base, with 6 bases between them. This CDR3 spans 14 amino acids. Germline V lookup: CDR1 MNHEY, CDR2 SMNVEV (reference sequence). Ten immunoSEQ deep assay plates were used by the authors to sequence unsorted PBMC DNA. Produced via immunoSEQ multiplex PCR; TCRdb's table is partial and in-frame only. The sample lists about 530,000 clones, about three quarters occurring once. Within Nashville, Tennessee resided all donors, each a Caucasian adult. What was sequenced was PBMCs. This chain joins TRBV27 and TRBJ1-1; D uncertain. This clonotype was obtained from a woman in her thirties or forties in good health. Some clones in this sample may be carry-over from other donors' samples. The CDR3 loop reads CASSLSARNTEAFF. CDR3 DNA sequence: TGTGCCAGCAGTTTATCGGCACGGAACACTGAAGCTTTCTTT.